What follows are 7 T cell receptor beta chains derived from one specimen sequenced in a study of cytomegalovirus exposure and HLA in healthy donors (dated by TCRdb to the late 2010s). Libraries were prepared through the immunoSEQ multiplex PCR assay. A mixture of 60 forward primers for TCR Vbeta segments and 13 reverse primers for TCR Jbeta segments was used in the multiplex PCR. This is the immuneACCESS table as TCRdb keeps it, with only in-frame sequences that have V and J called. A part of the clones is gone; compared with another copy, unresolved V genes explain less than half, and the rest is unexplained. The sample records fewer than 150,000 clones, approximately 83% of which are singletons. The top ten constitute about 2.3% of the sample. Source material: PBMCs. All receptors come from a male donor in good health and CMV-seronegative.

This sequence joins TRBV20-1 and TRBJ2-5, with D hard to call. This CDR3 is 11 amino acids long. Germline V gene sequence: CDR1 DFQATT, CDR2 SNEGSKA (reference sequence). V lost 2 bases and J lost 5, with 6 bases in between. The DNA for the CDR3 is TGCAGTGCTAGACCCCCGGAGACCCAGTACTTC. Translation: CSARPPETQYF.

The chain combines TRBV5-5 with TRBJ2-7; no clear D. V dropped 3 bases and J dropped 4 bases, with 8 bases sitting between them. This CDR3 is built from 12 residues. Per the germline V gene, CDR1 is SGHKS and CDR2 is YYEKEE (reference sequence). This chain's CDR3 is CASSSGRYEQYF. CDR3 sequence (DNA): TGTGCCAGCAGCTCGGGTCGGTACGAGCAGTACTTC.

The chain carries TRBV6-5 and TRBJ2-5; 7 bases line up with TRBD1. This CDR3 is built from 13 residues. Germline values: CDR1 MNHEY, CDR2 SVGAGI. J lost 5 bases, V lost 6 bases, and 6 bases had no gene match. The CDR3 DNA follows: TGTGCCAGCAGCCGACAGGGTGGTGAGACCCAGTACTTC. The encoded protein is CASSRQGGETQYF.

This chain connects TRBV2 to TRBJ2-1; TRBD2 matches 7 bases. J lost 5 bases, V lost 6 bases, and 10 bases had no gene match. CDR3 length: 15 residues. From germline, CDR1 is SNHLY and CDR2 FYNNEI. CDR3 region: CASRGSGEGNNEQFF. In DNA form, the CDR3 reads TGTGCCAGCAGGGGCAGCGGGGAGGGAAACAATGAGCAGTTCTTC.

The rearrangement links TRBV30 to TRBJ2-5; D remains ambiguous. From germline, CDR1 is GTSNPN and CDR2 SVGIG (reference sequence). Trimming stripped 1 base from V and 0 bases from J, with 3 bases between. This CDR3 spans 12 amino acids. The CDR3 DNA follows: TGTGCCTGGAGTGACAACCAAGAGACCCAGTACTTC. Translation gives CAWSDNQETQYF.

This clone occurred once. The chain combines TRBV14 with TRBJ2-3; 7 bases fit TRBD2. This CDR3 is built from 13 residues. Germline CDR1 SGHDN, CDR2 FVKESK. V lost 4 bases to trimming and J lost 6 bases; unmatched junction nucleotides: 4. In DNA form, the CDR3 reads TGTGCCAGCAGCCGGCGGGAGTCGGATACGCAGTATTTT. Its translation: CASSRRESDTQYF.

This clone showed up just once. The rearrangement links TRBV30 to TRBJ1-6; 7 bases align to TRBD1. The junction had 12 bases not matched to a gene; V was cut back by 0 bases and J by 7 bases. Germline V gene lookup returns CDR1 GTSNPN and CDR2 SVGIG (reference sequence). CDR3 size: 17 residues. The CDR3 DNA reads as TGTGCCTGGAGTGTCCTCGGCCCGGGGACAGCCAATTCACCCCTCCACTTT. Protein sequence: CAWSVLGPGTANSPLHF.